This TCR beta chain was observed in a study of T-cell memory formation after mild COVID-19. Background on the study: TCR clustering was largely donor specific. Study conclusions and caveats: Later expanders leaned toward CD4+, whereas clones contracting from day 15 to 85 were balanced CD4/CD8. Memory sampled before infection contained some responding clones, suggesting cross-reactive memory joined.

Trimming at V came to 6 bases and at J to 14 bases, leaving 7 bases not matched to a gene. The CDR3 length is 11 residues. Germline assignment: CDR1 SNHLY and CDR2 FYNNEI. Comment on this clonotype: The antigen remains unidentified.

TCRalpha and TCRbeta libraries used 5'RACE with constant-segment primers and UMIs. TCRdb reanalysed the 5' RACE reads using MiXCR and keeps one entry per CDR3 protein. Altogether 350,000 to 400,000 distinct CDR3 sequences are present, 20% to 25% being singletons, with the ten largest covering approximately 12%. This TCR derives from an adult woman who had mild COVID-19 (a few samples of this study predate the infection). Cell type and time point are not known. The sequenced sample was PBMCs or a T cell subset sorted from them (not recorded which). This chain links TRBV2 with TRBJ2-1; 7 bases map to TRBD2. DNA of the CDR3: TGTGCCAGCAGCCCAGCGGGGCGGGAGTTCTTC. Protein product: CASSPAGREFF. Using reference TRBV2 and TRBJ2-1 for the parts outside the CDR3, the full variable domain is EPEVTQTPSHQVTQMGQEVILRCVPISNHLYFYWYRQILGQKVEFLVSFYNNEISEKSEIFDDQFSVERPDGSNFTLKIRSTKLEDSAMYFCASSPAGREFFGPGTRLTVL.